Listed here are 32 T cell receptor beta chains from one sample, sequenced in a study of blood T cell repertoires in COVID-19. Method: immunoSEQ multiplex PCR; TCRdb's copy keeps in-frame clones and lacks some. This table holds around 79,000 clones, approximately 80% found once. Sequencing was carried out using peripheral blood. These receptors originate from a woman aged 55-69 years with acute or convalescent COVID-19.

The rearrangement links TRBV19 to TRBJ2-1; 9 bases line up with TRBD1. The junction had 21 bases not matched to a gene; V was cut back by 9 bases and J by 6 bases. This CDR3 region has 18 residues. Germline values: CDR1 LNHDA, CDR2 SQIVND (reference sequence). This chain's CDR3 is CASRSQGGAGTGSNEQFF. The CDR3 bases are TGTGCCAGCCGGTCCCAAGGGGGCGCCGGGACAGGGTCCAATGAGCAGTTCTTC.

This chain joins TRBV5-1 and TRBJ1-1, with 9 bases that match TRBD1. Trimming at V came to 4 bases and at J to 5 bases, leaving 3 bases not matched to a gene. Germline lookup yields CDR1 SGHRS and CDR2 YFSETQ. The CDR3 runs to 13 residues. CDR3 sequence: CASSKDRGTEAFF. The CDR3 nucleotides read TGCGCCAGCAGCAAGGACAGGGGTACTGAAGCTTTCTTT.

The chain uses TRBV5-5 and TRBJ2-2, with a weak D call TRBD1 (5 bases). V lost 4 bases, J lost 4 bases, and 14 bases lay in between. Germline V gene data show CDR1 as SGHKS and CDR2 as YYEKEE (reference sequence). CDR3 size: 15 residues. CDR3 coding DNA: TGTGCCAGCAGCCCTTTGCAGGGTAGCACCGGGGAGCTGTTTTTT. Its protein is CASSPLQGSTGELFF. Complete variable domain (other parts from reference TRBV5-5 and TRBJ2-2): DAGVTQSPTHLIKTRGQQVTLRCSPISGHKSVSWYQQVLGQGPQFIFQYYEKEERGRGNFPDRFSARQFPNYSSELNVNALLLGDSALYLCASSPLQGSTGELFFGEGSRLTVL.

This rearrangement joins TRBV11-3 to TRBJ2-1, with TRBD1 identical over 9 bases. Germline V gene sequence: CDR1 SGHNT, CDR2 YENEEA. There are 16 residues in the CDR3. V shed 5 bases, J shed 9 bases, and the junction held 14 bases outside the gene matches. The chain's CDR3 is CASSASLRTGEVEQFF. The CDR3 region has the DNA TGTGCCAGCAGCGCCAGTTTAAGGACAGGGGAGGTTGAGCAGTTCTTC.

The chain has TRBV11-2 and TRBJ2-3; TRBD2 matches 8 bases. The CDR3 has 16 residues. The V gene end was trimmed by 6 bases and the J gene end by 5 bases; junction bases not matched to a gene: 13. In germline, CDR1 is SGHAT, CDR2 FQNNGV. CDR3 DNA sequence: TGTGCCAGCAGTATGAGGAGCGGGGGTATTGGAGATACGCAGTATTTT. Amino acids: CASSMRSGGIGDTQYF. Full variable domain (outside the CDR3, taken from reference TRBV11-2 and TRBJ2-3): EAGVAQSPRYKIIEKRQSVAFWCNPISGHATLYWYQQILGQGPKLLIQFQNNGVVDDSQLPKDRFSAERLKGVDSTLKIQPAKLEDSAVYLCASSMRSGGIGDTQYFGPGTRLTVL.

The chain is built from TRBV7-8 and TRBJ2-5; weak D call: TRBD2 (6 bases). The germline V gene encodes CDR1 SGHVS and CDR2 FQNEAQ. V shed 1 base and J shed 0 bases, with 9 bases lying between them. This CDR3 region has 15 residues. CDR3 region: CASSLVGGNQETQYF. In nucleotides, the CDR3 is TGTGCCAGCAGCTTAGTAGGAGGGAACCAAGAGACCCAGTACTTC.

V is TRBV1 and J is TRBJ1-2; the D call TRBD1 from the table was never checked on the DNA. TRBV1 is given as a pseudogene. The CDR3 consists of 14 residues. The CDR3: CTSRTGGAGYGYTF. The CDR3 bases are TGCACCAGCAGAACAGGGGGCGCGGGCTATGGCTACACCTTC.

This rearrangement joins TRBV5-1 to TRBJ2-2; 8 bases are a match to TRBD1. CDR3 length equals 17 residues. Germline trimming cut 4 bases from V and 0 bases from J; bases unmatched to any gene: 8. The V gene's germline CDR1 is SGHRS and CDR2 YFSETQ. The CDR3 is CASSPNRDRTNTGELFF. CDR3 coding DNA: TGCGCCAGCAGCCCGAACCGGGACAGGACGAACACCGGGGAGCTGTTTTTT.

This chain connects TRBV27 to TRBJ1-2, with D tentatively TRBD1 (6 bases). The germline gives CDR1 MNHEY, CDR2 SMNVEV (reference sequence). This CDR3 spans 13 amino acids. Trimming removed 5 bases at V and 7 bases at J, with 14 bases between. The CDR3: CASSAQGRGGYTF. DNA for the CDR3: TGTGCCAGCAGTGCGCAGGGGAGGGGTGGCTACACCTTC.

The rearrangement joins TRBV27 to TRBJ1-2, with D maybe TRBD1 (6 bases). V lost 2 bases to trimming and J lost 6 bases, with 19 bases between them. This CDR3 contains 16 residues. Germline V gives CDR1 MNHEY, CDR2 SMNVEV (reference sequence). CDR3 coding DNA: TGTGCCAGCAGTTTAAAGGGGCTAGGGGGGGTGGATGGCTACACCTTC. This encodes CASSLKGLGGVDGYTF.

The chain recombines TRBV9 with TRBJ1-6, with D perhaps matching TRBD1 (5 bases). This CDR3 is built from 13 residues. Germline assignment: CDR1 SGDLS and CDR2 YYNGEE. Trimming removed 4 bases at V and 8 bases at J, with 10 bases between. Here the CDR3 DNA reads TGTGCCAGCAGCCTCGACAGATATTCACCCCTCCACTTT. Residues: CASSLDRYSPLHF.

The rearrangement links TRBV7-3 to TRBJ2-2; D ambiguous. The CDR3 covers 13 residues. In germline, CDR1 is SGHTA, CDR2 FQGTGA. Trimming shortened V by 5 bases and J by 0 bases, and 4 bases separated the two germline ends. The CDR3 DNA reads as TGTGCCAGCAGCCCCTCGAACACCGGGGAGCTGTTTTTT. Translation gives CASSPSNTGELFF.

This rearrangement joins TRBV6-6 to TRBJ2-7; weak D call: TRBD1 (5 bases). Trimming took 0 bases from V and 3 from J, leaving 12 bases between them. The CDR3 is 15 amino acids. Germline V gene lookup returns CDR1 MNHNY and CDR2 SVGAGI (reference sequence). CDR3 sequence (DNA): TGTGCCAGCAGTTACTCACGGCAGGGCGGCTACGAGCAGTACTTC. It codes for CASSYSRQGGYEQYF.

The rearrangement links TRBV19 to TRBJ2-1; TRBD1 is a possible D gene (6 bases). Trimming removed 5 bases from V and 8 bases from J, with 10 bases in between. CDR1 is LNHDA, CDR2 SQIVND, per germline (reference sequence). This CDR3 is 12 amino acids long. CDR3 bases: TGTGCCAGTAGTTGGGGGCAGGATGAGCAGTTCTTC. Its protein product is CASSWGQDEQFF. Looking up the rest from reference TRBV19 and TRBJ2-1 gives the full variable domain: DGGITQSPKYLFRKEGQNVTLSCEQNLNHDAMYWYRQDPGQGLRLIYYSQIVNDFQKGDIAEGYSVSREKKESFPLTVTSAQKNPTAFYLCASSWGQDEQFFGPGTRLTVL.

The chain carries TRBV6-5 and TRBJ1-5; no firm D call. V was pared by 6 bases and J by 0 bases, with 12 bases between. The CDR3 has 15 residues. Germline values: CDR1 MNHEY, CDR2 SVGAGI. The CDR3 bases are TGTGCCAGCAGAGACCGGAGTCATAGCAATCAGCCCCAGCATTTT. This codes for CASRDRSHSNQPQHF.

The chain carries TRBV11-2 and TRBJ1-1, with D unclear. V dropped 0 bases and J dropped 8 bases, with 7 bases sitting between them. CDR3 length: 12 residues. Germline lookup yields CDR1 SGHAT and CDR2 FQNNGV. The CDR3 sequence is CASSLDGSEAFF. In DNA, the CDR3 is TGTGCCAGCAGCTTAGATGGCTCAGAAGCTTTCTTT.

V is TRBV5-5 and J is TRBJ1-5; D unresolved. The CDR3 is made up of 16 amino acids. Trimming removed 1 base from V and 2 bases from J, with 13 bases in between. The V gene's germline CDR1 is SGHKS and CDR2 YYEKEE (reference sequence). This chain's CDR3 is CASSLRQLGGNQPQHF. CDR3 coding DNA: TGTGCCAGCAGCTTGAGGCAGCTCGGAGGCAATCAGCCCCAGCATTTT.

This chain uses TRBV11-2 with TRBJ2-1; 10 nucleotides line up with TRBD2. The CDR3 extends over 18 amino acids. Germline-derived CDR1 and CDR2 are SGHAT and FQNNGV. V shed 2 bases and J 10 bases; nucleotides not matched to a gene: 17. The CDR3 loop is CASSLSQPRVERGGEQFF. CDR3 nucleotides: TGTGCCAGCAGCTTATCACAGCCCCGTGTTGAGCGGGGGGGGGAGCAGTTCTTC.

J is TRBJ1-4 and V is TRBV4-1; 7 bases are a match to TRBD1. The V gene's germline CDR1 is MGHRA and CDR2 YSYEKL. This CDR3 is built from 15 residues. With 4 bases clipped from V and 8 bases from J, the junction kept 10 bases outside the gene matches. CDR3 protein: CASSRDPGQTEKLFF. The CDR3, as DNA: TGCGCCAGCAGCCGCGACCCGGGACAGACGGAAAAACTGTTTTTT.

The gene calls are TRBV27 and TRBJ1-4; possibly TRBD1 for D (5 bases). V was clipped by 5 bases and J by 6 bases, with 13 bases between them. In germline, CDR1 is MNHEY, CDR2 SMNVEV (reference sequence). CDR3 length: 14 residues. CDR3 coding DNA: TGTGCCAGCAGTGAGGGGAGGTCTGATGAAAAACTGTTTTTT. Protein: CASSEGRSDEKLFF.

This chain uses TRBV5-8 with TRBJ1-1; D is unresolved. V was cut by 0 bases and J by 3 bases, with 6 bases left in between. Germline V gene lookup returns CDR1 SGHTS and CDR2 YDEGEE. The CDR3 length is 13 residues. CDR3 in DNA: TGTGCCAGCAGCTTGGCTTCTTACACTGAAGCTTTCTTT. Encoded protein: CASSLASYTEAFF. Combining the CDR3 with reference TRBV5-8 and TRBJ1-1 gives the whole variable domain EAGVTQSPTHLIKTRGQQATLRCSPISGHTSVYWYQQALGLGLQFLLWYDEGEERNRGNFPPRFSGRQFPNYSSELNVNALELEDSALYLCASSLASYTEAFFGQGTRLTVV.

This chain connects TRBV6-1 to TRBJ1-2; no reliable D call. The CDR3 is 12 residues long. Per germline, CDR1 MNHNS and CDR2 SASEGT. Trimming cost V 1 base and J 8 bases, with 8 bases left between them. DNA for the CDR3: TGTGCCAGCAGTGAAGGAGAGTTGGGCTACACCTTC. Translation gives CASSEGELGYTF.

The chain employs TRBV19 and TRBJ1-2; D remains ambiguous. The CDR3 contains 15 residues. The V and J ends lost 0 bases and 2 bases respectively, with 10 bases between them. The germline CDR1 and CDR2 sequences are LNHDA and SQIVND (reference sequence). The DNA of the CDR3 is TGTGCCAGTAGTATAGATTTGGCGGAGAACTATGGCTACACCTTC. This gives the protein CASSIDLAENYGYTF.

This clone was recorded a few times. The chain uses TRBV9 and TRBJ1-4; 9 positions agree with TRBD1. The CDR3 sequence is 15 residues long. The germline V gene has CDR1 SGDLS and CDR2 YYNGEE. V shed 4 bases and J 4 bases; nucleotides not matched to a gene: 5. CDR3 DNA sequence: TGTGCCAGCAGCTTAACAGGGGGCGGTAATGAAAAACTGTTTTTT. Protein: CASSLTGGGNEKLFF.

The rearrangement joins TRBV5-1 to TRBJ1-2; D is perhaps TRBD1 (6 bases). This CDR3 has 14 amino acids. Germline V gives CDR1 SGHRS, CDR2 YFSETQ. Between the trimmed V and J ends, which lost 0 bases and 6 bases, there was a span of 12 bases. The chain's CDR3 is CASSLARGADGYTF. The CDR3 bases are TGCGCCAGCAGCTTGGCCAGGGGCGCGGATGGCTACACCTTC.

The rearrangement uses TRBV5-6 and TRBJ1-1, with D uncertain. Trimming removed 1 base from V and 2 bases from J, with 12 bases in between. The CDR3 runs to 15 residues. Germline V gene sequence: CDR1 SGHDT, CDR2 YYEEEE. The DNA for the CDR3 is TGTGCCAGCAGCTTGTTAGTACTCACTAACACTGAAGCTTTCTTT. This sequence encodes CASSLLVLTNTEAFF.

The rearrangement uses TRBV30 and TRBJ2-1, with TRBD2 matching over 13 bases. The CDR3 extends over 18 amino acids. V lost 4 bases to trimming and J lost 1 base; unmatched junction nucleotides: 10. Germline-derived CDR1 and CDR2 are GTSNPN and SVGIG (reference sequence). The CDR3 DNA reads TGTGCCTGGAACATACTAGCGGGGGGGCCAAAGTCCTACAATGAGCAGTTCTTC. Amino acids: CAWNILAGGPKSYNEQFF.

The chain couples TRBV27 to TRBJ1-5, with D perhaps TRBD1 (6 bases). The CDR3 length is 15 residues. Germline V gives CDR1 MNHEY, CDR2 SMNVEV (reference sequence). The V gene lost 0 bases and the J gene lost 4 bases, with 10 bases spanning the gap. The CDR3 loop is CASSLSGTPNQPQHF. DNA for the CDR3: TGTGCCAGCAGTTTATCGGGGACACCTAATCAGCCCCAGCATTTT.

V and J are TRBV19 and TRBJ1-4; 8 bases are shared with TRBD1. This CDR3 region has 15 residues. J was trimmed by 7 bases and V by 6 bases; bases with no gene match: 10. Germline values: CDR1 LNHDA, CDR2 SQIVND (reference sequence). In DNA, the CDR3 is TGTGCCAGTAGCATCTCACAGGGGGGTGGTGAAAAACTGTTTTTT. Its translation is CASSISQGGGEKLFF.

The CDR3 region is CASRKQGADTEAFF. The CDR3 DNA sequence: TGTGCCAGTAGGAAACAGGGGGCGGACACTGAAGCTTTCTTT. The chain is built from TRBV19 and TRBJ1-1, with 9 bases identical to TRBD1. This CDR3 spans 14 amino acids. Trimming at V came to 6 bases and at J to 3 bases, leaving 5 bases not matched to a gene. Germline CDR1 LNHDA, CDR2 SQIVND (reference sequence). Using reference TRBV19 and TRBJ1-1 for the parts outside the CDR3, the full variable domain is DGGITQSPKYLFRKEGQNVTLSCEQNLNHDAMYWYRQDPGQGLRLIYYSQIVNDFQKGDIAEGYSVSREKKESFPLTVTSAQKNPTAFYLCASRKQGADTEAFFGQGTRLTVV.

The chain joins TRBV2 to TRBJ1-5, with 8 bases lining up with TRBD1. After removal of 7 bases from V and 3 bases from J, the junction contained 8 bases not matched to a gene. Germline-derived CDR1 and CDR2 are SNHLY and FYNNEI. The CDR3 is 15 amino acids. CDR3: CASTSGTGNNQPQHF. The CDR3 coding sequence is TGTGCCAGCACCAGTGGGACAGGAAACAATCAGCCCCAGCATTTT. The full variable domain, with the rest looked up from reference TRBV2 and TRBJ1-5, is EPEVTQTPSHQVTQMGQEVILRCVPISNHLYFYWYRQILGQKVEFLVSFYNNEISEKSEIFDDQFSVERPDGSNFTLKIRSTKLEDSAMYFCASTSGTGNNQPQHFGDGTRLSIL.

The chain uses TRBV2 and TRBJ2-7; 9 positions match TRBD2. V shed 8 bases and J 12 bases; nucleotides not matched to a gene: 11. Per the germline V gene, CDR1 is SNHLY and CDR2 is FYNNEI. This CDR3 is 12 amino acids long. For the CDR3, the DNA is TGTGCCAGCCTGTCGCAGCGGGGGGTGGGGTACTTC. This sequence encodes CASLSQRGVGYF.